The sequence of this T cell receptor (beta chain) was determined in a study of response to subunit inactivated influenza vaccine. TCRdb re-called the RT-PCR reads with MiXCR, one entry per CDR3 protein. The repertoire holds some 570,000 distinct CDR3 sequences, with about 11% as singletons. V was clipped by 4 bases and J by 9 bases; unmatched bases: 3. Germline loops: CDR1 MNHEY, CDR2 SVGEGT. There are 14 residues in the CDR3. A further study also used this sample, focusing on T cells expressing NK-cell markers. That source adds: 5'RACE template switching built TCR beta cDNA with unique molecular identifiers. For four donors, these clonotypes were likewise the leading ones in the CD3+CD56-NKG2C+ fraction.

The sample was PBMCs from blood, taken on the day of vaccination. This sequence originates from a middle-aged man who received an inactivated influenza vaccine. The chain carries TRBV6-2 or TRBV6-3 and TRBJ1-6; 10 bases map to TRBD1. CDR3 nucleotide sequence: TGTGCCAGCAGTTGGGGACAGGGGCGTTCACCCCTCCACTTT. Translating gives CASSWGQGRSPLHF.